This is a list of T cell receptor beta chains from one sample in a study of beta chain features in type 1 diabetes. TCRdb's copy holds only in-frame clones and misses some; the assay was immunoSEQ multiplex PCR. Of around 280,000 clones in the sample, around 7.3% are singletons; the top ten hold roughly 1%. The sequenced sample was central memory CD4+ T cells from blood. The source of these receptors is a woman under 30 in good health. The CDR3 runs from the conserved cysteine through the conserved F or W. A D gene is named only where the DNA matches it firmly. Only part of the rows carry a size: once, few, many, or a class if the clone is expanded.

D	V	J	size	DNA	CDR3
TRBD1	TRBV28	TRBJ2-1	few	TGTGCCAGCAGTTTGACGGGACAGGGCTCCTACAATGAGCAGTTCTTC	CASSLTGQGSYNEQFF
TRBD2	TRBV4-2	TRBJ2-5	few	TGTGCCAGCAGCCAATCGGTGGCTAGCGGGGGTACGCAAGAGACCCAGTACTTC	CASSQSVASGGTQETQYF
-	TRBV6-6	TRBJ1-4	few	TGTGCCAGCAGGCGGGGAGAAGAAAAACTGTTTTTT	CASRRGEEKLFF
-	TRBV29-1	TRBJ2-3	-	TGCAGCGTTGAATCTCCCCAGGAGGATACGCAGTATTTT	CSVESPQEDTQYF
-	TRBV11-3	TRBJ2-1	-	TGTGCCAGCAGCTCAGGGGCGCAGAGCAGCTCCTACAATGAGCAGTTCTTC	CASSSGAQSSSYNEQFF
-	TRBV7-9	TRBJ1-4	few	TGTGCCAGCAGCTTTGCACAGGGAGTTAATGAAAAACTGTTTTTT	CASSFAQGVNEKLFF
-	TRBV7-2	TRBJ2-5	few	TGTGCCAGCAGCCCCGGAAGTACCCGGGAGACCCAGTACTTC	CASSPGSTRETQYF
TRBD1	TRBV5-1	TRBJ2-1	-	TGCGCCAGCACCAATAAACAGGGGAACGCCTACAATGAGCAGTTCTTC	CASTNKQGNAYNEQFF
-	TRBV7-3	TRBJ2-3	-	TGTGCCAGCAGCCGCAGGGGAGGGACAGGCACAGATACGCAGTATTTT	CASSRRGGTGTDTQYF
TRBD1	TRBV5-1	TRBJ1-1	many	TGCGCCAGCAGCAGCAGGGGGTCGGACACTGAAGCTTTCTTT	CASSSRGSDTEAFF
-	TRBV25-1	TRBJ2-2	-	TGTGCCAGCAGAATCCGAACAGGGGAGCTGTTTTTT	CASRIRTGELFF
-	TRBV4-2	TRBJ2-5	few	TGTGCCAGCAGCCAAGTGAGCGAAGAGACCCAGTACTTC	CASSQVSEETQYF
TRBD2	TRBV29-1	TRBJ2-2	-	TGCAGCGTCCTTGGACTAGCGGGAGTTGGAACCGGGGAGCTGTTTTTT	CSVLGLAGVGTGELFF
-	TRBV16	TRBJ1-2	many	TGTGCCAGCAGCCAATCGGGAGTCTATGGCTACACCTTC	CASSQSGVYGYTF
-	TRBV7-3	TRBJ1-5	-	TGTGCCAGCAGCCCCACCGGGGGTATAGGTCAGCCCCAGCATTTT	CASSPTGGIGQPQHF
TRBD1	TRBV5-5	TRBJ1-2	few	TGTGCCAGCAGCTTGATGGCCAGGGGGGCGTATGGCTACACCTTC	CASSLMARGAYGYTF
-	TRBV6-6	TRBJ1-2	-	TGTGCCAGCAGTTACTCAGAGGGGTTAGTTGCTGGCTACACCTTC	CASSYSEGLVAGYTF
-	TRBV7-2	TRBJ2-7	few	TGTGCCAGCAGCTTAGGACTACCCGGCTCCTACGAGCAGTACTTC	CASSLGLPGSYEQYF
TRBD2	TRBV27	TRBJ2-5	few	TGTGCCAGCAGGACTAGCGGGGGTTCACCATGGGAGACCCAGTACTTC	CASRTSGGSPWETQYF
-	TRBV14	TRBJ1-1	-	TGTGCCAGCAGCCCCCGTAGCTACACTGAAGCTTTCTTT	CASSPRSYTEAFF
TRBD1	TRBV5-4	TRBJ1-1	few	TGTGCCAGCAGCGGCTCCGGGACAGGGAACACTGAAGCTTTCTTT	CASSGSGTGNTEAFF
-	TRBV7-8	TRBJ2-7	few	TGTGCCAGCAGCTTAGTTTGGCACGAGCAGTACTTC	CASSLVWHEQYF
TRBD2	TRBV7-2	TRBJ2-6	-	TGTGCCAGCAGCTTACAGGGAGGGTCTGGGGCCAACGTCCTGACTTTC	CASSLQGGSGANVLTF
-	TRBV6-5	TRBJ2-5	-	TGTGCCAGCAAGGGGGACGGCCAAGAGACCCAGTACTTC	CASKGDGQETQYF
TRBD1	TRBV7-6	TRBJ1-4	-	TGTGCCAGCAGCGGGACCCCAGGGGGCGGTGAAAAACTGTTTTTT	CASSGTPGGGEKLFF
TRBD2	TRBV5-1	TRBJ2-3	-	TGCGCCAGCAGACTGACTAGCGGGGGGACAGATACGCAGTATTTT	CASRLTSGGTDTQYF
-	TRBV30	TRBJ2-7	many	TGTGCCTGGAGTCGGCCGGGTTCTCCCGTACGACAGCAGTACTTC	CAWSRPGSPVRQQYF
-	TRBV7-2	TRBJ2-1	few	TGTGCCAGCAGCTGGGACTGGAATGAGCAGTTCTTC	CASSWDWNEQFF
-	TRBV7-7	TRBJ2-5	many	TGTGCTAGCAGCTTTGGGCAGCAAGAGACCCAGTACTTC	CASSFGQQETQYF
-	TRBV29-1	TRBJ1-2	few	TGCAGCGTTGCCGTTGCCCTGGGCTACACCTTC	CSVAVALGYTF
-	TRBV4-2	TRBJ2-3	few	TGTGCCAGCAGCCGGCAGAGAGTTGGAGATACGCAGTATTTT	CASSRQRVGDTQYF
-	TRBV4-1	TRBJ2-2	many	TGCGCCAGCAGCCCTCGACAGCCATCGGTGCTCGATGGCGGGGAGCTGTTTTTT	CASSPRQPSVLDGGELFF
-	TRBV19	TRBJ2-7	few	TGTGCCAGTAGGAGATGGGGGACGCCAGCCTACGAGCAGTACTTC	CASRRWGTPAYEQYF
-	TRBV30	TRBJ1-4	-	TGTGCCGGAGTGACAGGTGGTGAAAAACTGTTTTTT	CAGVTGGEKLFF
-	TRBV5-6	TRBJ2-7	-	TGTGCCAGCAGAATGGCGAGTCGAGCGCAGAGTTCCCACGAGCAGTACTTC	CASRMASRAQSSHEQYF
-	TRBV14	TRBJ1-4	-	TGTGCCAGCAGCCAAGTCTACGGGGGGCCAGGGAAACTGTTTTTT	CASSQVYGGPGKLFF
TRBD1	TRBV6-6	TRBJ1-5	-	TGTGCCAGCAGTTACTCGGGACAGGGAAATCAGCCCCAGCATTTT	CASSYSGQGNQPQHF
-	TRBV27	TRBJ2-5	few	TGTGCCGCGGGCCGTGCGGGCTTAGAGACCCAGTACTTC	CAAGRAGLETQYF
TRBD1	TRBV9	TRBJ1-1	-	TGTGCCAGCAGCGTAGCCCTGGGACAGGGGATTGGAGAAGCTTTCTTT	CASSVALGQGIGEAFF
TRBD1	TRBV7-9	TRBJ2-7	-	TGTGCCAGCAGCAAGACAGGGTCCTACGAGCAGTACTTC	CASSKTGSYEQYF
-	TRBV11-3	TRBJ1-1	few	TGTGCCAGCAGCCGCCCTTGGGGGGATGAAGCTTTCTTT	CASSRPWGDEAFF
TRBD1	TRBV7-2	TRBJ2-4	few	TGTGCCAGCAGCCCGGGACAGGGGTCAAAAAACATTCAGTACTTC	CASSPGQGSKNIQYF
-	TRBV6-1	TRBJ1-6	-	TGTGCCAGCAAGGGCAGGGCCGGATCACCCCTCCACTTT	CASKGRAGSPLHF
-	TRBV25-1	TRBJ2-3	few	TGTGCCAGCAGTCCAACCGGGCGAAGGCAGGGCACAGATACGCAGTATTTT	CASSPTGRRQGTDTQYF
-	TRBV6-1	TRBJ2-1	-	TGTGCCAGCAGTGAAAAGGTCGCGGCAGGGAATAGGGAGCAGTTCTTC	CASSEKVAAGNREQFF
TRBD2	TRBV7-8	TRBJ2-2	-	TGTGCCAGCAGCTTAGAACTAGCGGGGGCCAACACCGGGGAGCTGTTTTTT	CASSLELAGANTGELFF
-	TRBV28	TRBJ1-5	many	TGTGCCAGCAGTTTTGCCAATCAGCCCCAGCATTTT	CASSFANQPQHF
-	TRBV7-2	TRBJ1-3	many	TGTGCCAGCAGCTCGACACGCTCTGGAAACACCATATATTTT	CASSSTRSGNTIYF
-	TRBV6-6	TRBJ1-1	few	TGTGCCAGCACTCCTCTTTTGGTGAACACTGAAGCTTTCTTT	CASTPLLVNTEAFF
-	TRBV29-1	TRBJ2-6	many	TGCAGCGTGGCTCGATCTGGGGCCAACGTCCTGACTTTC	CSVARSGANVLTF
-	TRBV6-5	TRBJ2-3	many	TGTGCCAGCAGCCCACAGAACACAGATACGCAGTATTTT	CASSPQNTDTQYF
-	TRBV7-2	TRBJ2-3	-	TGTGCCAGCAGCCCTATAGCACAATTCACAGATACGCAGTATTTT	CASSPIAQFTDTQYF
-	TRBV7-6	TRBJ1-4	-	TGTGCCAGCAGCTCCCTTGGCGAAAAACTGTTTTTT	CASSSLGEKLFF
-	TRBV28	TRBJ1-5	many	TGTGCCAGCAGTCGCCGGGCAGGGAGCGGTCAGCCCCAGCATTTT	CASSRRAGSGQPQHF
TRBD2	TRBV7-9	TRBJ2-2	-	TGTGCCAGCAGCCCCGTTAGCGGGAGTTTGACCGGGGAGCTGTTTTTT	CASSPVSGSLTGELFF
-	TRBV2	TRBJ1-6	few	TGTGCCAGCAGTGAAAGGTATTCACCCCTCCACTTT	CASSERYSPLHF
-	TRBV15	TRBJ2-3	few	TGTGCCACCAGCTCCTCCAAGGATACGCAGTATTTT	CATSSSKDTQYF
-	TRBV4-2	TRBJ2-7	-	TGTGCCAGCAGCCAGGGGGGACAGTCCTACGAGCAGTACTTC	CASSQGGQSYEQYF
TRBD1	TRBV5-1	TRBJ2-4	many	TGCGCCAGCAGCGGTAGGACAGGGGGTATGAACATTCAGTACTTC	CASSGRTGGMNIQYF
TRBD1	TRBV2	TRBJ2-7	few	TGTGCCAGCTCCCAAGACAGGGACCTCTACGAGCAGTACTTC	CASSQDRDLYEQYF